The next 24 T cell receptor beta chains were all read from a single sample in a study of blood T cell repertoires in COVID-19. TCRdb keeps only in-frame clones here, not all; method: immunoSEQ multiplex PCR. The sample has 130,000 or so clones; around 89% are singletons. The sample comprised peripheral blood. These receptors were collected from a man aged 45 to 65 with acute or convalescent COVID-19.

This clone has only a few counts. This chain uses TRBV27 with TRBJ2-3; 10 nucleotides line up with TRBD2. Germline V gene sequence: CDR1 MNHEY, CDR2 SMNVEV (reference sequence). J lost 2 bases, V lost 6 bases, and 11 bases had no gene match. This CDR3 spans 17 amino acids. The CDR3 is CASRTQLAGIFTDTQYF. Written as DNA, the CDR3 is TGTGCCAGCAGGACACAACTAGCGGGAATTTTCACAGATACGCAGTATTTT.

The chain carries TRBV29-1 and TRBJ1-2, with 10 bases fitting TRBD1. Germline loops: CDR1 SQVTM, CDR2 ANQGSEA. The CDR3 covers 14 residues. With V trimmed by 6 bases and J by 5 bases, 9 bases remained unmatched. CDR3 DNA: TGCAGCGTGGAGACAGGGGGCGCTGAATATGGCTACACCTTC. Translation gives CSVETGGAEYGYTF.

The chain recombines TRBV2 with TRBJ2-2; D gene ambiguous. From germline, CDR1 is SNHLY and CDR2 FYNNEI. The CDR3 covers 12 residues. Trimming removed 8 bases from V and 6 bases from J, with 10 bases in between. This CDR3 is CASGVDSGELFF. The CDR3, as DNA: TGTGCCAGCGGTGTAGATTCCGGGGAGCTGTTTTTT. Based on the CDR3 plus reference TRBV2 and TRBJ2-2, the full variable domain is EPEVTQTPSHQVTQMGQEVILRCVPISNHLYFYWYRQILGQKVEFLVSFYNNEISEKSEIFDDQFSVERPDGSNFTLKIRSTKLEDSAMYFCASGVDSGELFFGEGSRLTVL.

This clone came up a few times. CDR3 residues: CASSDRGIEAFF. The CDR3 DNA is TGTGCCAGCAGTGATCGAGGTATTGAAGCTTTCTTT. V and J are TRBV2 and TRBJ1-1; D call uncertain. V gave up 3 bases and J gave up 7 bases, with 9 bases separating them. Germline CDR1 and CDR2: SNHLY and FYNNEI. This CDR3 spans 12 amino acids.

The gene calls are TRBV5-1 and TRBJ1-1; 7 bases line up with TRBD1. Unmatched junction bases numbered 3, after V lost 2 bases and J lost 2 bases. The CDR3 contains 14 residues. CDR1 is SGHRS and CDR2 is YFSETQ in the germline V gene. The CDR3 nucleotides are TGCGCCAGCAGCTTTGACAGGGCTAACACTGAAGCTTTCTTT. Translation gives CASSFDRANTEAFF.

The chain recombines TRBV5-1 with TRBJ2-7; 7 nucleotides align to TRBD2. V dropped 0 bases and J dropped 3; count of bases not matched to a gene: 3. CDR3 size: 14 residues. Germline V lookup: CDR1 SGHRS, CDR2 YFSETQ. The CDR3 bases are TGCGCCAGCAGCTTGGTCGGGACTAACTACGAGCAGTACTTC. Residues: CASSLVGTNYEQYF.

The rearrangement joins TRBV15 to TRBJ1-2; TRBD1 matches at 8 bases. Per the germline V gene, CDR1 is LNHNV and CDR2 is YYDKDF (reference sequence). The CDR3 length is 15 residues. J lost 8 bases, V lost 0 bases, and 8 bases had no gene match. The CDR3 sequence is CATSREQRTGFGYTF. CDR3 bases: TGTGCCACCAGCAGAGAGCAACGGACAGGGTTCGGCTACACCTTC.

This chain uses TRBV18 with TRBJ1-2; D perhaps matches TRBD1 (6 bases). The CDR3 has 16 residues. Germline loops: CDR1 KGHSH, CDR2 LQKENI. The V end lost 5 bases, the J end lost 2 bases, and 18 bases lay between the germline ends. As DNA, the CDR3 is TGTGCCAGCTCAGCAACCTCTGGACAGACGAACTATGGCTACACCTTC. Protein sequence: CASSATSGQTNYGYTF.

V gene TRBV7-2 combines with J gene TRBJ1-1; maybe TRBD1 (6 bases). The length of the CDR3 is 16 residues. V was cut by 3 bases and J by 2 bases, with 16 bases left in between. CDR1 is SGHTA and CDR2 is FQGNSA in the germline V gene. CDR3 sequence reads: CASSFSPTGHNTEAFF. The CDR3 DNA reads TGTGCCAGCAGCTTTTCCCCCACAGGGCACAACACTGAAGCTTTCTTT.

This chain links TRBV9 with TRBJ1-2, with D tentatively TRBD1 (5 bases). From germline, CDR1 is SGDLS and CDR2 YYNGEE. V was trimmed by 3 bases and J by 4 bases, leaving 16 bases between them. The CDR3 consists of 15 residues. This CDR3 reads CASSAQEGNAYGYTF. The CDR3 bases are TGTGCCAGCAGCGCCCAGGAGGGGAATGCCTATGGCTACACCTTC.

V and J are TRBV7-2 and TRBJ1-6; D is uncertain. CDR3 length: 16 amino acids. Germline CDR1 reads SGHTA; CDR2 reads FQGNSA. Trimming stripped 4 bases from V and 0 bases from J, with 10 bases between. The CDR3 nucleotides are TGTGCCAGCAGCTCCCCGTTGAGCTCCTATAATTCACCCCTCCACTTT. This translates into CASSSPLSSYNSPLHF.

CDR3 in amino acids: CASSGAGTGDPAGYTF. CDR3 coding DNA: TGTGCCAGCAGTGGCGCCGGGACAGGAGACCCGGCAGGCTACACCTTC. This chain uses TRBV6-1 with TRBJ1-2; 8 bases are shared with TRBD1. The germline gives CDR1 MNHNS, CDR2 SASEGT. The J segment lost 8 bases and the V segment lost 4 bases, leaving 15 bases of the junction unmatched. The CDR3 is 16 amino acids.

The DNA for the CDR3 is TGTGCCAGCAGGGGTACAGGGGGCGGCTTCGAAGCTTTCTTT. As protein: CASRGTGGGFEAFF. V gene TRBV6-5 combines with J gene TRBJ1-1; 9 bases are shared with TRBD1. Germline V gives CDR1 MNHEY, CDR2 SVGAGI. V lost 6 bases, J lost 8 bases, and 10 bases stayed unmatched. This CDR3 region has 14 residues.

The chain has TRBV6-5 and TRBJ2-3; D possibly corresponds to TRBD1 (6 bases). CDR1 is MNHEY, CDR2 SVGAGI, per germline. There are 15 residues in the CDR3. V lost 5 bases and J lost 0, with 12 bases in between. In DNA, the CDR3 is TGTGCCAGCAGTCCCACAGGGTATAGCACAGATACGCAGTATTTT. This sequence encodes CASSPTGYSTDTQYF.

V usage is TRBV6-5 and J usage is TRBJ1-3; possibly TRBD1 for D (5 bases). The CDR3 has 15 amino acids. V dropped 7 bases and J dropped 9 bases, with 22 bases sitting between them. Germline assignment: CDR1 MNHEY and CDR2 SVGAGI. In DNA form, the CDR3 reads TGTGCCAGCACCGCCCCCGGGGGAGCAGGTAGCACCATATATTTT. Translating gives CASTAPGGAGSTIYF.

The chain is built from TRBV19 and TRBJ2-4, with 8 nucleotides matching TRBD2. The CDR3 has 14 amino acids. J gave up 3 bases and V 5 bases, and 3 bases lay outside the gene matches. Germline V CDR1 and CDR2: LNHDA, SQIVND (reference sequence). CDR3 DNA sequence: TGTGCCAGTAGTGGTAGCGGGGACAAAAACATTCAGTACTTC. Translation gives CASSGSGDKNIQYF.

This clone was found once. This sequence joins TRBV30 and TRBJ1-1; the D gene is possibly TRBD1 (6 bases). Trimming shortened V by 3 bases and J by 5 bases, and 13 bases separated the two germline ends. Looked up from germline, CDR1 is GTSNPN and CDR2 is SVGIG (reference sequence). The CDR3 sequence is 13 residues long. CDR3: CAWSRGGATEAFF. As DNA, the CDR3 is TGTGCCTGGAGCAGGGGCGGTGCAACTGAAGCTTTCTTT.

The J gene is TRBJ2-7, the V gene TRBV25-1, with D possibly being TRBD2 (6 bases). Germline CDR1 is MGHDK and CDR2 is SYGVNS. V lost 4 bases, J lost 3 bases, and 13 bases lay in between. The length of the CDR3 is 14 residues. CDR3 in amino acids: CASSVGGISYEQYF. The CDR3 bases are TGTGCCAGCAGTGTCGGAGGGATTAGCTACGAGCAGTACTTC.

CDR3 DNA sequence: TGCGCCAGCAGCTTGCTTGGGCGGGGGACTTCCTACGAGCAGTACTTC. Residues: CASSLLGRGTSYEQYF. The chain is built from TRBV5-1 and TRBJ2-7; 7 bases are a match to TRBD2. CDR3 length equals 16 residues. Germline V lookup: CDR1 SGHRS, CDR2 YFSETQ. With V trimmed by 1 base and J by 1 base, 8 bases remained unmatched.

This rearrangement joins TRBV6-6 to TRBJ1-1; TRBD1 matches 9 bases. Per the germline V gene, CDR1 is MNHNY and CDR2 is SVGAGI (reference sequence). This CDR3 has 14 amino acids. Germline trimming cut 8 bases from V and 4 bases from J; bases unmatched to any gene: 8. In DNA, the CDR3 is TGTGCCAGCCTCAAACAGGGGGCGAGCACTGAAGCTTTCTTT. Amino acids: CASLKQGASTEAFF.

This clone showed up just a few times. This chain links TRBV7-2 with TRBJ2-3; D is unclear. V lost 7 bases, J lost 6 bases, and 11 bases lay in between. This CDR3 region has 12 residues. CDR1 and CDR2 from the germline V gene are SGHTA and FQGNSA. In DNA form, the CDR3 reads TGTGCCAGCATCTCTCCCGGGGATACGCAGTATTTT. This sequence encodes CASISPGDTQYF.

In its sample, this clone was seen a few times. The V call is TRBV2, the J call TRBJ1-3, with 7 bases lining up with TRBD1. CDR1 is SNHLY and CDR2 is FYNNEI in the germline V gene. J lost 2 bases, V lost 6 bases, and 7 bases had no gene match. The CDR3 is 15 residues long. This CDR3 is CASSLATGPGNTIYF. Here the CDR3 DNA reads TGTGCCAGCAGCCTTGCGACAGGGCCTGGAAACACCATATATTTT.

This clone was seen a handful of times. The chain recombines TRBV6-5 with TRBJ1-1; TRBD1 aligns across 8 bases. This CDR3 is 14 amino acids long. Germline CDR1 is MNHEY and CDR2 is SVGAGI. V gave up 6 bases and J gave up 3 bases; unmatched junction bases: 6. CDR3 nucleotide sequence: TGTGCCAGCAGGGCAGGGGGCCGTGACACTGAAGCTTTCTTT. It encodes CASRAGGRDTEAFF.

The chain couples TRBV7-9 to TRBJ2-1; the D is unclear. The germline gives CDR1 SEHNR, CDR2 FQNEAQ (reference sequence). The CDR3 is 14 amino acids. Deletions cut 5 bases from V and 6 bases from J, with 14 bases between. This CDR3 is CASSPQASVNEQFF. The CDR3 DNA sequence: TGTGCCAGCAGCCCCCAAGCCTCCGTCAATGAGCAGTTCTTC.